This entry lists 30 T cell receptor beta chains sequenced from one sample in a study of T-cell reconstitution after alpha-beta-depleted transplantation in children. Unique molecular identifiers featured in how the TCRbeta library was prepared. TCRdb re-called the PCR reads with MiXCR, one entry per CDR3 protein. The repertoire consists of roughly 610,000 distinct CDR3 sequences, with roughly a tenth occurring once and the leading ten covering less than 5%. The sequencing used PBMCs from the stem cell graft donor, collected from the stem cell graft. These receptors all stem from a human donor who donated a stem cell graft to a child with acute myeloid leukemia.

This clonotype was observed a handful of times. This sequence joins TRBV4-3 and TRBJ2-1, with D uncertain. Germline lookup yields CDR1 LGHNA and CDR2 YSLEER. The V end was cut by 1 base, the J end by 5 bases, with 15 bases between. There are 16 residues in the CDR3. CDR3 coding DNA: TGCGCCAGCAGCCAAGTCCCCCTACCGACCCACAATGAGCAGTTCTTC. Its protein is CASSQVPLPTHNEQFF.

This clonotype was found many times. The genes are TRBV6-7 and TRBJ1-1; maybe TRBD1 (5 bases). TRBV6-7 is noted as an ORF with a role that remains uncertain. V shed 4 bases and J shed 3 bases, with 12 bases lying between them. CDR3 size: 14 residues. The CDR3 protein is CASSSGSWYTEAFF. Written as DNA, the CDR3 is TGTGCCAGCAGTTCAGGGAGTTGGTACACTGAAGCTTTCTTT.

CDR3 in amino acids: CASSLTLQGGGYEQYF. The CDR3 bases are TGTGCCAGCAGCTTAACCCTACAGGGGGGTGGCTACGAGCAGTACTTC. V usage is TRBV7-2 and J usage is TRBJ2-7, with 8 bases identical to TRBD1. The CDR3 extends over 16 amino acids. The junction had 9 bases not matched to a gene; V was cut back by 2 bases and J by 3 bases. Germline CDR1 and CDR2: SGHTA and FQGNSA.

J is TRBJ2-7 and V is TRBV12-3 or TRBV12-4; 8 positions match TRBD2. The CDR3 spans 15 residues. V lost 3 bases to trimming and J lost 6 bases; unmatched junction nucleotides: 10. The CDR3 DNA sequence: TGTGCCAGCAGTTTTTACGGGAGGGGCCCCATCGAGCAGTACTTC. It yields the protein CASSFYGRGPIEQYF.

This clonotype was seen repeatedly, ten times or more. The gene calls are TRBV7-8 and TRBJ2-7; 12 nucleotides line up with TRBD1. The CDR3 loop spans 15 amino acids. With 3 bases clipped from V and 2 bases from J, the junction kept 2 bases outside the gene matches. Germline loops: CDR1 SGHVS, CDR2 FQNEAQ. CDR3 sequence (DNA): TGTGCCAGCAGCTTCGGGACAGGGGGCCCCTACGAGCAGTACTTC. Protein product: CASSFGTGGPYEQYF.

The chain is built from TRBV20-1 and TRBJ2-1; D remains ambiguous. Germline V gives CDR1 DFQATT, CDR2 SNEGSKA (reference sequence). CDR3 length: 12 residues. Trimming took 3 bases from V and 5 from J, leaving 8 bases between them. CDR3 sequence (DNA): TGCAGTGCTAGTATTACGAACAATGAGCAGTTCTTC. Amino acids: CSASITNNEQFF.

This clonotype has only a few counts. The chain employs TRBV9 and TRBJ2-7; 10 positions match TRBD2. CDR3 size: 15 residues. Germline V gives CDR1 SGDLS, CDR2 YYNGEE. V was clipped by 4 bases and J by 2 bases; unmatched bases: 6. The CDR3 DNA reads as TGTGCCAGCAGCCCAGGAGCGGGAGGGACCTACGAGCAGTACTTC. It translates to CASSPGAGGTYEQYF.

This clonotype has just a few counts. The chain carries TRBV9 and TRBJ2-1; 11 nucleotides line up with TRBD1. V lost 6 bases and J lost 3; bases outside the gene matches: 5. The germline CDR1 and CDR2 sequences are SGDLS and YYNGEE. The CDR3 has 15 residues. CDR3 sequence: CASTPGQGVYNEQFF. In DNA form, the CDR3 reads TGTGCCAGCACCCCGGGACAGGGGGTCTACAATGAGCAGTTCTTC.

This chain links TRBV20-1 with TRBJ2-1, with TRBD2 identical over 9 bases. V lost 2 bases, J lost 9 bases, and 5 bases stayed unmatched. Germline lookup yields CDR1 DFQATT and CDR2 SNEGSKA (reference sequence). CDR3 length: 13 amino acids. The CDR3 nucleotides are TGCAGTGCTAGACTAGCGGGATTGGGTGAGCAGTTCTTC. This codes for CSARLAGLGEQFF.

This clonotype showed up many times. The V call is TRBV7-3, the J call TRBJ2-3, with 10 bases fitting TRBD2. Per germline, CDR1 SGHTA and CDR2 FQGTGA. This CDR3 spans 15 amino acids. The V gene end was trimmed by 4 bases and the J gene end by 5 bases; junction bases not matched to a gene: 6. CDR3 in DNA: TGTGCCAGCAGCTCCACTAGCGGGGTGGTAGATACGCAGTATTTT. It codes for CASSSTSGVVDTQYF.

In nucleotides, the CDR3 is TGTGCCAGCAGCCCGAGTGGCGGGAGATTCCGTGAGCAGTTCTTC. Encoded protein: CASSPSGGRFREQFF. The V gene is TRBV7-9, the J gene TRBJ2-1, with 7 bases matching TRBD2. This CDR3 has 15 residues. Germline values: CDR1 SEHNR, CDR2 FQNEAQ (reference sequence). With 5 bases clipped from V and 9 bases from J, the junction kept 13 bases outside the gene matches.

This clonotype was seen repeatedly, ten times or more. The chain recombines TRBV27 with TRBJ2-1, with 8 bases fitting TRBD2. Looked up from germline, CDR1 is MNHEY and CDR2 is SMNVEV (reference sequence). The V and J ends lost 5 bases and 5 bases, in that order; junction bases with no gene match: 8. The CDR3 has 15 amino acids. The DNA for the CDR3 is TGTGCCAGCAGTAATCTAGCGGGTAACGACAATGAGCAGTTCTTC. Translating gives CASSNLAGNDNEQFF.

V is TRBV5-6 and J is TRBJ2-1, with D possibly TRBD1 on 6 matching bases. Germline lookup yields CDR1 SGHDT and CDR2 YYEEEE. V lost 3 bases and J lost 7, with 20 bases in between. The CDR3 covers 16 residues. In DNA form, the CDR3 reads TGTGCCAGCAGCTCTACAGGAGCAGGGGCGTGGAATGAGCAGTTCTTC. Amino acid sequence: CASSSTGAGAWNEQFF.

There are many counts of this clonotype. V is TRBV5-1 and J is TRBJ2-5; no reliable D call. Germline lookup yields CDR1 SGHRS and CDR2 YFSETQ. Trimming removed 4 bases from V and 3 bases from J, with 10 bases in between. This CDR3 has 13 residues. The chain's CDR3 is CASSRVGKETQYF. In DNA form, the CDR3 reads TGCGCCAGCAGCCGAGTAGGGAAAGAGACCCAGTACTTC.

Points on this clonotype: This may stem from a read error, because a much larger clone lies one nucleotide away. V is TRBV27 and J is TRBJ1-4, with 7 bases fitting TRBD1. There are 14 residues in the CDR3. Germline V lookup: CDR1 MNHEY, CDR2 SMNVEV (reference sequence). The CDR3 sequence: CASSLKTGTEKLLF. CDR3 nucleotides: TGTGCCAGCAGTTTAAAGACAGGGACTGAAAAACTGCTTTTT.

J is TRBJ2-1 and V is TRBV20-1, with 7 bases that match TRBD2. The CDR3 totals 14 residues. In germline, CDR1 is DFQATT, CDR2 SNEGSKA (reference sequence). The V gene end was trimmed by 4 bases and the J gene end by 4 bases; junction bases not matched to a gene: 7. The CDR3 loop reads CSAIPAGRYNEQFF. CDR3 nucleotide sequence: TGCAGTGCTATACCAGCGGGGAGGTACAATGAGCAGTTCTTC.

This clonotype has a handful of counts. This chain uses TRBV4-1 with TRBJ2-3, with D perhaps assigned TRBD1 or TRBD2 (5 bases each). Germline V gene data show CDR1 as MGHRA and CDR2 as YSYEKL. Trimming stripped 0 bases from V and 9 bases from J, with 13 bases between. The CDR3 is 14 residues long. CDR3 in amino acids: CASSQEQGGGTQYF. CDR3 DNA sequence: TGCGCCAGCAGCCAAGAGCAGGGCGGCGGGACGCAGTATTTT.

In its sample, this clonotype was seen a few times. The chain couples TRBV2 to TRBJ2-7; 8 nucleotides align to TRBD1. Germline assignment: CDR1 SNHLY and CDR2 FYNNEI. Unmatched junction bases numbered 8, after V lost 4 bases and J lost 3 bases. CDR3 length: 15 amino acids. This CDR3 reads CASSVDRESFYEQYF. CDR3 DNA sequence: TGTGCCAGCAGTGTGGACAGGGAAAGCTTCTACGAGCAGTACTTC.

The table lists this clonotype with a few counts. This chain connects TRBV12-3 or TRBV12-4 to TRBJ2-3; TRBD2 matches 10 bases. The CDR3 is made up of 15 amino acids. Trimming took 3 bases from V and 7 from J; bases not matched to a gene: 7. CDR3 sequence: CASSFSGRAMYTQYF. The CDR3 DNA reads TGTGCCAGCAGTTTCAGCGGGAGGGCCATGTATACGCAGTATTTT.

There are a few counts of this clonotype. V and J are TRBV12-3 or TRBV12-4 and TRBJ2-7; tentative D call: TRBD2 (5 bases). The V and J ends lost 1 base and 6 bases respectively, with 16 bases between them. The length of the CDR3 is 15 residues. CDR3 loop: CASSLVSEPGIEQYF. CDR3 nucleotide sequence: TGTGCCAGCAGTTTAGTCAGCGAGCCGGGGATCGAGCAGTACTTC.

This clonotype was detected only a few times. The chain is built from TRBV7-9 and TRBJ1-1; D possibly corresponds to TRBD1 (5 bases). Germline V gives CDR1 SEHNR, CDR2 FQNEAQ (reference sequence). The CDR3 loop spans 15 amino acids. V lost 5 bases and J lost 6, with 19 bases in between. Here the CDR3 DNA reads TGTGCCAGCAGCCGAGGGGCAGGGACGTACCCTGAAGCTTTCTTT. As protein: CASSRGAGTYPEAFF.

The chain is built from TRBV6-1 and TRBJ1-6, with D maybe TRBD1 (6 bases). V gave up 6 bases and J gave up 7 bases, with 16 bases separating them. Germline lookup yields CDR1 MNHNS and CDR2 SASEGT. This CDR3 is 15 amino acids long. CDR3 nucleotide sequence: TGTGCCAGCAGCCCCTCCCTAGGGGGGAATTCACCCCTCCACTTT. It yields the protein CASSPSLGGNSPLHF.

This rearrangement joins TRBV29-1 to TRBJ2-5; no clear D. This CDR3 contains 13 residues. CDR1 is SQVTM, CDR2 ANQGSEA, per germline. The germline V and J ends were trimmed by 6 bases and 1 base, with 12 bases remaining between them. CDR3 sequence reads: CSVPGPGQETQYF. Here the CDR3 DNA reads TGCAGCGTCCCAGGACCTGGCCAAGAGACCCAGTACTTC.

This clonotype was found once. The chain carries TRBV5-1 and TRBJ1-1; weak D call: TRBD1 (5 bases). Germline CDR1 reads SGHRS; CDR2 reads YFSETQ. V was pared by 0 bases and J by 4 bases, with 16 bases between. This CDR3 has 16 amino acids. In nucleotides, the CDR3 is TGCGCCAGCAGCTTGGTGAGTGGGGACCTGACCACTGAAGCTTTCTTT. This encodes CASSLVSGDLTTEAFF. Full variable domain (rest looked up from reference TRBV5-1 and TRBJ1-1): KAGVTQTPRYLIKTRGQQVTLSCSPISGHRSVSWYQQTPGQGLQFLFEYFSETQRNKGNFPGRFSGRQFSNSRSEMNVSTLELGDSALYLCASSLVSGDLTTEAFFGQGTRLTVV.

This clonotype appeared many times. V and J are TRBV7-9 and TRBJ2-3, with 10 nucleotides matching TRBD2. Germline-derived CDR1 and CDR2 are SEHNR and FQNEAQ (reference sequence). J was trimmed by 4 bases and V by 2 bases; bases with no gene match: 3. This CDR3 contains 15 residues. The CDR3 nucleotides read TGTGCCAGCAGCTTAAGCGGGAGGGCCCCAGATACGCAGTATTTT. Protein: CASSLSGRAPDTQYF.

This clonotype was picked up a small number of times. This chain joins TRBV21-1 and TRBJ2-7; the D call of TRBD1 is as the table states it, not checked on the DNA. TRBV21-1 is designated a pseudogene. The length of the CDR3 is 15 residues. The CDR3 nucleotides are TGTGCCAGCAGCAAGGGGCAGGAGTTGACCTACGAGCAGTACTTC. Translation gives CASSKGQELTYEQYF.

This clonotype was picked up a small number of times. The rearrangement joins TRBV28 to TRBJ2-5; D perhaps matches TRBD2 (5 bases). V lost 6 bases to trimming and J lost 0 bases, with 14 bases between them. CDR3 length: 15 residues. The germline V gene encodes CDR1 MDHEN and CDR2 SYDVKM. CDR3 sequence (DNA): TGTGCCAGCAGCGCCCCCCGGGAATACCAAGAGACCCAGTACTTC. It specifies CASSAPREYQETQYF.

The CDR3 nucleotides are TGTGCCAGCAGTTACTCCCGGGACAGGGGAGGCGGCTACACCTTC. Translated, it gives CASSYSRDRGGGYTF. V and J are TRBV6-5 and TRBJ1-2; TRBD1 matches at 10 bases. CDR3 length equals 15 residues. Unmatched junction bases numbered 6, after V lost 0 bases and J lost 8 bases. CDR1 is MNHEY, CDR2 SVGAGI, per germline.

The chain carries TRBV3-1 and TRBJ1-1; TRBD1 might be the D (6 bases). The V gene lost 0 bases and the J gene lost 3 bases, with 11 bases spanning the gap. Germline V gene sequence: CDR1 LGHDT, CDR2 YNNKEL (reference sequence). CDR3 size: 15 residues. The CDR3 sequence: CASSQEGARHTEAFF. CDR3 coding DNA: TGTGCCAGCAGCCAAGAGGGGGCGAGGCACACTGAAGCTTTCTTT.

The gene calls are TRBV11-2 and TRBJ1-2, with 8 bases aligning to TRBD1. The CDR3 is made up of 14 amino acids. Germline assignment: CDR1 SGHAT and CDR2 FQNNGV. The trim removed 5 bases at V and 4 bases at J, leaving 6 bases unmatched. The CDR3 DNA reads TGTGCCAGCAGCCTCACAGGGGGACCCTATGGCTACACCTTC. Amino acid sequence: CASSLTGGPYGYTF. The full variable domain, rest sourced from reference TRBV11-2 and TRBJ1-2, is EAGVAQSPRYKIIEKRQSVAFWCNPISGHATLYWYQQILGQGPKLLIQFQNNGVVDDSQLPKDRFSAERLKGVDSTLKIQPAKLEDSAVYLCASSLTGGPYGYTFGSGTRLTVV.